In its sample, the clone carrying this TCR beta chain was seen a few times. This same CDR3 is encoded by further DNA sequences in the sample. This sample stems from a study of blood T cell repertoires in COVID-19. Study at large: Collection of acute and convalescent COVID-19 samples took place in the United States, Italy and Spain. PBMCs, B-cell-depleted T cells, or T cells were the source of the cDNA or gDNA that made up the material.

Per the study methods: For nucleated cells, counts were estimated from reference gene primer amplification. Clones were sequenced by immunoSEQ multiplex PCR, and TCRdb holds only the in-frame ones, with some missing. V, J and clone size are taken as reported in that table, and D and trimming were inferred from the DNA itself. Found here are roughly 84,000 clones, 80% of them singletons; the top ten hold 9.5% to 15%. Trimming stripped 1 base from V and 2 bases from J, with 11 bases between. Germline V gene sequence: CDR1 MDHEN, CDR2 SYDVKM. There are 15 residues in the CDR3. The sequencing input was peripheral blood. This TCR came from a woman between 35 and 50 years old with active or convalescent COVID-19. The chain links TRBV28 to TRBJ1-2; weak D call: TRBD1 (6 bases). CDR3 region: CASSLSVTGNYGYTF. The CDR3 region has the DNA TGTGCCAGCAGTTTATCCGTGACAGGCAACTATGGCTACACCTTC.